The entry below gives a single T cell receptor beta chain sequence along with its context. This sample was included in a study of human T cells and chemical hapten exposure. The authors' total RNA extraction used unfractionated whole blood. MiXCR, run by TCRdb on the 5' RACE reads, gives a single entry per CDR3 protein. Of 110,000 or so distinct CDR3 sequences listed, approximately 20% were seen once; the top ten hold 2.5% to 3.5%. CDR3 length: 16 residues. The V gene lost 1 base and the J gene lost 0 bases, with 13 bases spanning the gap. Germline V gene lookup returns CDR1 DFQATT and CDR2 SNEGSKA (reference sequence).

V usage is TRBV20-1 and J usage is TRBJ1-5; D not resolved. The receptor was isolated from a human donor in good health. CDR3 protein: CSARVAGSYSNQPQHF. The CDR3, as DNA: TGCAGTGCTAGAGTCGCAGGTTCCTATAGCAATCAGCCCCAGCATTTT.